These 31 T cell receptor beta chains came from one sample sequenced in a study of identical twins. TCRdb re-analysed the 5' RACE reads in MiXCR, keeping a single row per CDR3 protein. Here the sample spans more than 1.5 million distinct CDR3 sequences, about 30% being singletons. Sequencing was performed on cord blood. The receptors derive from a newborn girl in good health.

The chain's CDR3 is CASSLWDNNYGYTF. DNA of the CDR3: TGTGCCAGCAGTTTATGGGACAATAACTATGGCTACACCTTC. The J gene is TRBJ1-2, the V gene TRBV28; D is perhaps TRBD1 (5 bases). The germline V gene encodes CDR1 MDHEN and CDR2 SYDVKM. Trimming removed 0 bases from V and 1 base from J, with 6 bases in between. The CDR3 has 14 amino acids.

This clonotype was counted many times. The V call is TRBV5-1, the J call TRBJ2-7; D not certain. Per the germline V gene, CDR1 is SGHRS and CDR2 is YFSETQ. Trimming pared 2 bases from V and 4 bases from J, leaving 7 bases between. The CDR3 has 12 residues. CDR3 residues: CASSLNEYEQYF. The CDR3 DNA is TGCGCCAGCAGCTTAAACGAATACGAGCAGTACTTC.

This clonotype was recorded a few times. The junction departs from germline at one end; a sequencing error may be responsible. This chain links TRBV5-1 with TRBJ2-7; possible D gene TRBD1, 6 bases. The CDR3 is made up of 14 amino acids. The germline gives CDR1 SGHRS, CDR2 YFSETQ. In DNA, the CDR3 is TGTGCCAGCTCACCACGGACAGCCTCCTACGAGCAGTACTTC. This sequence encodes CASSPRTASYEQYF.

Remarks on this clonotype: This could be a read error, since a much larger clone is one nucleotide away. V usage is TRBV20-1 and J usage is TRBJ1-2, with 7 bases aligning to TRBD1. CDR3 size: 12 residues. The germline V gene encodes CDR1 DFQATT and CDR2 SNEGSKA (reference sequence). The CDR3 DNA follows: TGCAGTGCTGGAGACAGGGCCTATGGCTACACCTTC. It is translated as CSAGDRAYGYTF.

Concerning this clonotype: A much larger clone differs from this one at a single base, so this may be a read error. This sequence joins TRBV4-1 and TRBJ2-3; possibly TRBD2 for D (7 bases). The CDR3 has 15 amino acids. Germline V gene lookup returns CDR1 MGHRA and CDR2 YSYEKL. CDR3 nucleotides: TGCGCCAGCACCTCTACTAGCGCTCGGACAGATACGCGGTATTTT. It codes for CASTSTSARTDTRYF.

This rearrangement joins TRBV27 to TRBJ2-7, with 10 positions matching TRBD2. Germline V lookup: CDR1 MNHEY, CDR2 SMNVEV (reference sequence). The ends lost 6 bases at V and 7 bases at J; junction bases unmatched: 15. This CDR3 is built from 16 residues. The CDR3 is CASSEMTAGGPGEQYF. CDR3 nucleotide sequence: TGTGCCAGCAGCGAAATGACAGCGGGAGGGCCGGGAGAGCAGTACTTC.

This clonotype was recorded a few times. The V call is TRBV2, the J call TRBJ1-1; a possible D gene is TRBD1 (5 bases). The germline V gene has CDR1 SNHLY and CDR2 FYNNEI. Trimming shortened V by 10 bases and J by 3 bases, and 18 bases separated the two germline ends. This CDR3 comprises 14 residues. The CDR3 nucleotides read TGTGCCATTCGAGGCAGGGAAAGGTACACTGAAGCTTTCTTT. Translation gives CAIRGRERYTEAFF.

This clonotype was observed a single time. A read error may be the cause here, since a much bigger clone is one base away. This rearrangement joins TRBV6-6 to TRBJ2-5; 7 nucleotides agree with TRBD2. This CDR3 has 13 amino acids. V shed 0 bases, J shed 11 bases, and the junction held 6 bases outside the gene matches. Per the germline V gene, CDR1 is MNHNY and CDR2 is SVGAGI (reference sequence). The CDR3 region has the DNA TGTGCCAGCAGTTACTCCCGTGTGCGGGAGCAGTACTTC. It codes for CASSYSRVREQYF.

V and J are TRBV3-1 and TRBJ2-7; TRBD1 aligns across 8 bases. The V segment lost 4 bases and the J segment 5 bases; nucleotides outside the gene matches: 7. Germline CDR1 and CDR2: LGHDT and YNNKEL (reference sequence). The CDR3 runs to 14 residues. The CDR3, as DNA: TGTGCCAGCAGCCGGACAGGGAGGATTCACGAGCAGTACTTC. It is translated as CASSRTGRIHEQYF.

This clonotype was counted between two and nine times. Here the CDR3 reads CSANGQGGTEAFF. In DNA, the CDR3 is TGCAGTGCTAACGGGCAGGGCGGCACTGAAGCTTTCTTT. The J gene is TRBJ1-1, the V gene TRBV20-1; a possible D gene is TRBD1 (5 bases). In germline, CDR1 is DFQATT, CDR2 SNEGSKA (reference sequence). This CDR3 has 13 amino acids. The V and J ends lost 4 bases and 4 bases respectively, with 13 bases between them.

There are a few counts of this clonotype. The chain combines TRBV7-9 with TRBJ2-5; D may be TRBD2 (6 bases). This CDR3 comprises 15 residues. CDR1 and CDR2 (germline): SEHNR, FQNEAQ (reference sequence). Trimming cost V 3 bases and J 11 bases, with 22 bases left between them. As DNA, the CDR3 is TGTGCCAGCAGCTTGACCGGGAGCCTAACCGGGGAGCAGTACTTC. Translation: CASSLTGSLTGEQYF.

The CDR3 region is CASSQRLAGGRNEQFF. The CDR3, as DNA: TGTGCCAGCAGCCAGAGACTAGCGGGGGGAAGGAATGAGCAGTTCTTC. This rearrangement joins TRBV11-2 to TRBJ2-1; the match to TRBD2 covers 13 bases. V dropped 5 bases and J dropped 7; count of bases not matched to a gene: 8. The CDR3 spans 16 residues. CDR1 and CDR2 (germline): SGHAT, FQNNGV.

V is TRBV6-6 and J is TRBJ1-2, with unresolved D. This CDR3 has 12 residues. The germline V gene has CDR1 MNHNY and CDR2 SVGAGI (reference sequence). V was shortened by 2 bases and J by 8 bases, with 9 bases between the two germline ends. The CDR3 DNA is TGTGCCAGCAGTTACGAGGCAGGCGGCTACACCTTC. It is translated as CASSYEAGGYTF.

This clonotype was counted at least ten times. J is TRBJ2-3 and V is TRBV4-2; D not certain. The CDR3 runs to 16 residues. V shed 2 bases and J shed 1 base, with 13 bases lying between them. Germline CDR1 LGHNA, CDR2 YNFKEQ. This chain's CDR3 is CASSQLRPTGTDTQYF. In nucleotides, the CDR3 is TGTGCCAGCAGCCAACTACGCCCAACGGGCACAGATACGCAGTATTTT.

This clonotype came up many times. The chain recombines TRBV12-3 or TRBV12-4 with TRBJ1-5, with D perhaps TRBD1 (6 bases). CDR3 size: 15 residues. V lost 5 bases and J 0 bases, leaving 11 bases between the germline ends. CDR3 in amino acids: CASSRTAYSNQPQHF. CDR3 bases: TGTGCCAGCAGTCGGACAGCTTATAGCAATCAGCCCCAGCATTTT.

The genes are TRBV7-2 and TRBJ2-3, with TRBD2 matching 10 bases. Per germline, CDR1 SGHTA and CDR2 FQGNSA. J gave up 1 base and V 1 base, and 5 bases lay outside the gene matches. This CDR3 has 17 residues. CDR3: CASSLVPSGSGTDTQYF. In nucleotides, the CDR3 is TGTGCCAGCAGCTTAGTTCCTAGCGGGAGTGGCACAGATACGCAGTATTTT.

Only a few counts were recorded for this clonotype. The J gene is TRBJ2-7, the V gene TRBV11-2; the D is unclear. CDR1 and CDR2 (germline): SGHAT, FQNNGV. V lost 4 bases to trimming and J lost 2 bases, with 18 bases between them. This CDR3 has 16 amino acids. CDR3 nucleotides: TGTGCCAGCAGCTCCTATCCGTCTACTACCCCCTACGAGCAGTACTTC. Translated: CASSSYPSTTPYEQYF.

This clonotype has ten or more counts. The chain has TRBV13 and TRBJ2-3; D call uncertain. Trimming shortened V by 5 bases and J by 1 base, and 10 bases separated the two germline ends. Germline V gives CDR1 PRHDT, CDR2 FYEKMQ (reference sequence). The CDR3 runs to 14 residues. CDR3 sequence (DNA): TGTGCCAGCAGCCCGCTACGCCGCACAGATACGCAGTATTTT. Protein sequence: CASSPLRRTDTQYF.

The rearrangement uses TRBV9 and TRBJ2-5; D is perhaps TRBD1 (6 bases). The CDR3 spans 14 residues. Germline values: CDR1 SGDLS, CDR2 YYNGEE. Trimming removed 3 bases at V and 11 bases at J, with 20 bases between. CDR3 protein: CASSEGARDNEQYF. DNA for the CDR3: TGTGCCAGCAGCGAGGGAGCACGGGACAATGAGCAGTACTTC. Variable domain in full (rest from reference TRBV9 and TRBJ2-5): DSGVTQTPKHLITATGQRVTLRCSPRSGDLSVYWYQQSLDQGLQFLIQYYNGEERAKGNILERFSAQQFPDLHSELNLSSLELGDSALYFCASSEGARDNEQYFGPGTRLLVL.

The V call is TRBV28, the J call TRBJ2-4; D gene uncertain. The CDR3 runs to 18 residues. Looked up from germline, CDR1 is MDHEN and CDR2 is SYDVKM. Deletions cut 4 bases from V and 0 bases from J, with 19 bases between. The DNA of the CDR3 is TGTGCCAGCAGTTCCGGTCTCCGGGCCAAGCTAGCCAAAAACATTCAGTACTTC. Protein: CASSSGLRAKLAKNIQYF.

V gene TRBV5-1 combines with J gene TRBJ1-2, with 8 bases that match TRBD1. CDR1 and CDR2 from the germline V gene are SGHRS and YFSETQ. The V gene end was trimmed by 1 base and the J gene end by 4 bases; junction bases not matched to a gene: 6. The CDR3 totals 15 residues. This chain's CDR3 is CASSLNFGQGYGYTF. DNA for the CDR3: TGCGCCAGCAGCTTGAACTTCGGACAGGGCTATGGCTACACCTTC. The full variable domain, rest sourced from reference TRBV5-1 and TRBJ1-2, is KAGVTQTPRYLIKTRGQQVTLSCSPISGHRSVSWYQQTPGQGLQFLFEYFSETQRNKGNFPGRFSGRQFSNSRSEMNVSTLELGDSALYLCASSLNFGQGYGYTFGSGTRLTVV.

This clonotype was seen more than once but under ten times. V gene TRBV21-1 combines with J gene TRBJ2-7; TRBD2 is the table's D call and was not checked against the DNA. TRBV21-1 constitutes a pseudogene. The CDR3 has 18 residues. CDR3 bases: TGTGCCAGCAGCAAAGGGCTTCTCGAGCGGAATCTTTCCTACGAGCAGTACTTC. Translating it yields CASSKGLLERNLSYEQYF.

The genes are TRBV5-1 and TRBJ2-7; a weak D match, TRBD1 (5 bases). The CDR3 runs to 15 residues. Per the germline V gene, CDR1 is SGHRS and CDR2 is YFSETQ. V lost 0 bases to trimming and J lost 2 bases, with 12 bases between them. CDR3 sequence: CASSLGGPEAYEQYF. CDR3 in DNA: TGCGCCAGCAGCTTGGGGGGCCCGGAAGCCTACGAGCAGTACTTC.

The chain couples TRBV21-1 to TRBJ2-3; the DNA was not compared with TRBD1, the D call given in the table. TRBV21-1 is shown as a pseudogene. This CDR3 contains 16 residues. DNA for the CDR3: TGTGCCAGCAGCACCCGGAGGGGCAGGGGAACAGATACGCAGTATTTT. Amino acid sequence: CASSTRRGRGTDTQYF.

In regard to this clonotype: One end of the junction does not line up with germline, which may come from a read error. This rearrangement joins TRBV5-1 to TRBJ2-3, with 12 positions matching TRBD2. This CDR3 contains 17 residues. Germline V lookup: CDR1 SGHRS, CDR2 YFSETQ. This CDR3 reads CARSLRTSGTSTDTQYF. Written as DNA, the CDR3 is TGCGCCCGCAGCTTGCGGACTAGCGGGACTAGCACAGATACGCAGTATTTT.

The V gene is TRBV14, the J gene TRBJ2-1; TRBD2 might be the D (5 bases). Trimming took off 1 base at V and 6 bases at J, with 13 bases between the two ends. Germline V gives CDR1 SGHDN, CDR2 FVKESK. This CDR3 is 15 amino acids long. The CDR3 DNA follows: TGTGCCAGCAGCCAAGGGGGAGTAGTCCCCAATGAGCAGTTCTTC. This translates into CASSQGGVVPNEQFF. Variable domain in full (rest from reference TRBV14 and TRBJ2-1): EAGVTQFPSHSVIEKGQTVTLRCDPISGHDNLYWYRRVMGKEIKFLLHFVKESKQDESGMPNNRFLAERTGGTYSTLKVQPAELEDSGVYFCASSQGGVVPNEQFFGPGTRLTVL.

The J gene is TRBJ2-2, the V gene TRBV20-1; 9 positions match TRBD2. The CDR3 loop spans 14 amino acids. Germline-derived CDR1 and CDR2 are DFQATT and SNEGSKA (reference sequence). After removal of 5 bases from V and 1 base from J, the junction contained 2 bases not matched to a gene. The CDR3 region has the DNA TGCAGTGCTCAGACTAGCGGGAACACCGGGGAGCTGTTTTTT. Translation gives CSAQTSGNTGELFF.

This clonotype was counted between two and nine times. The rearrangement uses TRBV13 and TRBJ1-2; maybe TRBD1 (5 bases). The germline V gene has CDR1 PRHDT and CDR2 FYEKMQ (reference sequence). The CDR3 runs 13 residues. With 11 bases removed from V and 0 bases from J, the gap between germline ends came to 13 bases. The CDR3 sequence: CAASREANYGYTF. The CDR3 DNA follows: TGTGCCGCCTCCAGGGAAGCTAACTATGGCTACACCTTC.

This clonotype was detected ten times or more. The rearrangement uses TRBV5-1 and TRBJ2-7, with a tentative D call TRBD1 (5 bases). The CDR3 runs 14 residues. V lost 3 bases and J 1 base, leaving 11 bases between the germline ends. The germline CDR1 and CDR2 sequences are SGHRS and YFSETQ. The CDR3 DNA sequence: TGCGCCAGCAGCTCTCCAACAGGATCCTACGAGCAGTACTTC. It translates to CASSSPTGSYEQYF.

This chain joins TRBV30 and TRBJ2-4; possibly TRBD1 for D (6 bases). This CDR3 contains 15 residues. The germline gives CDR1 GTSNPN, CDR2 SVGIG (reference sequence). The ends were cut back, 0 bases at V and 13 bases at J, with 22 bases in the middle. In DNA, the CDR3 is TGTGCCTGGAGTGTACCAGGGAATCCCTCAGGGGAGCAGTACTTC. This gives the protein CAWSVPGNPSGEQYF.

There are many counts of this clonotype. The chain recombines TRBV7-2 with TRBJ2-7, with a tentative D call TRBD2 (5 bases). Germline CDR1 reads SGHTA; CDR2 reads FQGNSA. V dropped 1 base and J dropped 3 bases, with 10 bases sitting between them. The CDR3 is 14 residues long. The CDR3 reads CASSLEAVFYEQYF. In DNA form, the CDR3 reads TGTGCCAGCAGCTTAGAAGCGGTTTTCTACGAGCAGTACTTC.